Presented here are 30 T cell receptor beta chains from one specimen sequenced in a study of blood T cells in healthy people across ages. Alongside a J-beta primer mix, a sample-barcoded 5' primer served in a second PCR lasting about 6 to 11 cycles. From the 5' RACE reads, TCRdb called clonotypes with MiXCR, one entry per CDR3 protein. The table lists around 1.7 million distinct CDR3 sequences, about 30% of them singletons. Sample: blood. The source is a woman younger than 45 in good health.

This rearrangement joins TRBV28 to TRBJ2-7; 8 bases agree with TRBD1. The V gene end was trimmed by 6 bases and the J gene end by 6 bases; junction bases not matched to a gene: 10. Germline V lookup: CDR1 MDHEN, CDR2 SYDVKM. The CDR3 loop spans 14 amino acids. Here the CDR3 reads CASSPDRELSEQYF. CDR3 nucleotides: TGTGCCAGCAGCCCGGACAGGGAACTGTCCGAGCAGTACTTC.

To note about this clonotype: A read error may account for a junction end that differs from germline. The V and J genes are TRBV7-2 and TRBJ2-2, with 9 bases lining up with TRBD1. The CDR3 totals 15 residues. In germline, CDR1 is SGHTA, CDR2 FQGNSA. CDR3 region: CANSRGTGKTGELFF. The CDR3 coding sequence is TGTGCCAACAGCCGGGGGACAGGGAAGACCGGGGAGCTGTTTTTT.

The genes are TRBV6-2 or TRBV6-3 and TRBJ2-2, with D possibly being TRBD1 (5 bases). The CDR3 consists of 14 residues. Germline assignment: CDR1 MNHEY and CDR2 SVGEGT. V lost 5 bases and J 3 bases, leaving 10 bases between the germline ends. CDR3 protein: CASSRRVDTGELFF. The CDR3 nucleotides read TGTGCCAGCAGTCGCAGGGTGGACACCGGGGAGCTGTTTTTT.

V gene TRBV4-2 combines with J gene TRBJ1-6; D gene ambiguous. CDR1 and CDR2 from the germline V gene are LGHNA and YNFKEQ. The V and J ends lost 3 bases and 0 bases respectively, with 9 bases between them. The length of the CDR3 is 16 residues. The CDR3 DNA is TGTGCCAGCAGCCAGGGGTCAAGCTCCTATAATTCACCCCTCCACTTT. This encodes CASSQGSSSYNSPLHF.

This clonotype was counted a few times. The V gene is TRBV27, the J gene TRBJ2-7; D may be TRBD2 (6 bases). Trimming cost V 5 bases and J 5 bases, with 16 bases left between them. CDR1 and CDR2 (germline): MNHEY, SMNVEV (reference sequence). This CDR3 is built from 14 residues. The CDR3 sequence: CASSPGGQVDEQYF. The CDR3 coding sequence is TGTGCCAGCAGTCCCGGGGGTCAGGTTGACGAGCAGTACTTC.

Worth noting for this clonotype: A read error may be the cause here, since a much bigger clone is one base away. The chain recombines TRBV20-1 with TRBJ1-5; D is perhaps TRBD1 (6 bases). Per germline, CDR1 DFQATT and CDR2 SNEGSKA (reference sequence). The CDR3 totals 15 residues. The CDR3 spells CSTRAPRGSNQPQHF. The CDR3 bases are TGCAGTACTAGAGCCCCCAGGGGTAGCAATCAGCCCCAGCATTTT.

This chain links TRBV20-1 with TRBJ1-5; 7 nucleotides agree with TRBD1. CDR1 and CDR2 from the germline V gene are DFQATT and SNEGSKA (reference sequence). The CDR3 has 14 residues. Trimming at V came to 6 bases and at J to 0 bases, leaving 5 bases not matched to a gene. The CDR3 nucleotides read TGCAGTGCAAAACAGGGGAATAGCAATCAGCCCCAGCATTTT. Amino acids: CSAKQGNSNQPQHF.

J is TRBJ1-2 and V is TRBV10-3, with a weak D call TRBD1 (6 bases). The germline CDR1 and CDR2 sequences are ENHRY and SYGVKD. The CDR3 extends over 14 amino acids. V lost 4 bases and J 3 bases, leaving 12 bases between the germline ends. CDR3: CAISGRGLDYGYTF. CDR3 coding DNA: TGTGCCATCAGTGGGCGGGGGCTGGACTATGGCTACACCTTC.

The chain carries TRBV25-1 and TRBJ2-2; D gene unclear. This CDR3 region has 14 residues. Trimming took off 3 bases at V and 8 bases at J, with 13 bases between the two ends. Germline V gives CDR1 MGHDK, CDR2 SYGVNS. The CDR3: CASSDILRHGELFF. CDR3 in DNA: TGTGCCAGCAGTGACATCCTCCGGCATGGGGAGCTGTTTTTT.

As to this clonotype: This may arise from a read error, as a much more abundant clone is one base away. The chain combines TRBV5-1 with TRBJ2-5; D uncertain. V lost 0 bases, J lost 11 bases, and 23 bases lay in between. Germline lookup yields CDR1 SGHRS and CDR2 YFSETQ. This CDR3 has 16 residues. The CDR3 spells CASSLDTSSRYNEQYF. The DNA of the CDR3 is TGCGCCAGCAGCTTGGATACATCGAGTCGCTACAATGAGCAGTACTTC. Supplemented by reference TRBV5-1 and TRBJ2-5, the full variable domain reads KAGVTQTPRYLIKTRGQQVTLSCSPISGHRSVSWYQQTPGQGLQFLFEYFSETQRNKGNFPGRFSGRQFSNSRSEMNVSTLELGDSALYLCASSLDTSSRYNEQYFGPGTRLLVL.

V and J are TRBV7-9 and TRBJ2-3; D ambiguous. The CDR3 covers 15 residues. V gave up 5 bases and J gave up 0 bases, with 12 bases separating them. Looked up from germline, CDR1 is SEHNR and CDR2 is FQNEAQ (reference sequence). The CDR3: CASSAPEISTDTQYF. The CDR3 DNA follows: TGTGCCAGCAGCGCCCCGGAAATTAGCACAGATACGCAGTATTTT.

This clonotype was observed a few times. The chain has TRBV7-9 and TRBJ2-1; weak D call: TRBD1 (5 bases). The germline V gene has CDR1 SEHNR and CDR2 FQNEAQ (reference sequence). The CDR3 consists of 12 residues. The ends were cut back, 5 bases at V and 9 bases at J, with 11 bases in the middle. The CDR3: CASSGRQFEQFF. CDR3 in DNA: TGTGCCAGCAGCGGCCGACAGTTTGAGCAGTTCTTC.

The V call is TRBV7-2, the J call TRBJ1-2; 8 positions agree with TRBD1. The germline gives CDR1 SGHTA, CDR2 FQGNSA. V was clipped by 4 bases and J by 9 bases; unmatched bases: 10. This CDR3 has 14 residues. Written as DNA, the CDR3 is TGTGCCAGCAGCTATCCGACAGGGGAAAGGAGCTACACCTTC. It specifies CASSYPTGERSYTF.

The chain carries TRBV6-5 and TRBJ1-3; D is uncertain. This CDR3 is built from 14 residues. The germline V gene has CDR1 MNHEY and CDR2 SVGAGI. V was pared by 6 bases and J by 0 bases, with 9 bases between. CDR3 nucleotides: TGTGCCAGCAGGACCTCCTTCTCTGGAAACACCATATATTTT. Its protein product is CASRTSFSGNTIYF.

This clonotype appeared a few times. The J gene is TRBJ1-2, the V gene TRBV7-2; D not certain. Germline-derived CDR1 and CDR2 are SGHTA and FQGNSA. The CDR3 has 13 residues. The V gene lost 5 bases and the J gene lost 4 bases, with 11 bases spanning the gap. The DNA of the CDR3 is TGTGCCAGCAGCCAGCCACAACTCTATGGCTACACCTTC. Protein sequence: CASSQPQLYGYTF.

CDR3 DNA: TGTGCCAGCAGCTTAGAGTTCGCGGCTAATGAGCAGTTCTTC. Protein product: CASSLEFAANEQFF. The genes are TRBV7-2 and TRBJ2-1; D remains unclear. In germline, CDR1 is SGHTA, CDR2 FQGNSA. CDR3 length: 14 amino acids. Trimming removed 1 base at V and 7 bases at J, with 11 bases between.

This clonotype has a count of ten or more. The chain joins TRBV2 to TRBJ2-1; no reliable D call. Trimming pared 6 bases from V and 0 bases from J, leaving 9 bases between. Germline V gives CDR1 SNHLY, CDR2 FYNNEI. The CDR3 runs 14 residues. For the CDR3, the DNA is TGTGCCAGCAGGTTACAAAGCTCCTACAATGAGCAGTTCTTC. Protein product: CASRLQSSYNEQFF.

Many counts were recorded for this clonotype. V gene TRBV20-1 combines with J gene TRBJ2-4, with no clear D. CDR3 length equals 12 residues. Between the trimmed V and J ends, which lost 3 bases and 5 bases, there was a span of 8 bases. The V gene's germline CDR1 is DFQATT and CDR2 SNEGSKA (reference sequence). CDR3 residues: CSASRRQNIQYF. In DNA, the CDR3 is TGCAGTGCTAGCCGTCGGCAAAACATTCAGTACTTC.

The sample holds a few counts of this clonotype. The chain is built from TRBV28 and TRBJ2-3; TRBD2 aligns across 13 bases. Per the germline V gene, CDR1 is MDHEN and CDR2 is SYDVKM. The length of the CDR3 is 19 residues. The V gene end was trimmed by 3 bases and the J gene end by 4 bases; junction bases not matched to a gene: 13. CDR3 DNA sequence: TGTGCCAGCAGTTTCCCGGGACTAGCGGGGAGCGAGCTGGCAGATACGCAGTATTTT. It is translated as CASSFPGLAGSELADTQYF.

This clonotype has only a few counts. The chain uses TRBV6-6 and TRBJ1-2; 7 nucleotides agree with TRBD1. V shed 5 bases and J 8 bases; nucleotides not matched to a gene: 8. Germline assignment: CDR1 MNHNY and CDR2 SVGAGI (reference sequence). The CDR3 has 13 residues. The CDR3 DNA follows: TGTGCCAGCAGTCGGGACAGCCCAACGGGCTACACCTTC. This encodes CASSRDSPTGYTF.

In this sample, this clonotype turned up many times. The rearrangement uses TRBV20-1 and TRBJ2-1; a weak D match, TRBD2 (5 bases). Germline CDR1 reads DFQATT; CDR2 reads SNEGSKA (reference sequence). This CDR3 is 15 amino acids long. Between the trimmed V and J ends, which lost 5 bases and 0 bases, there was a span of 14 bases. CDR3 in amino acids: CSASHLGSSYNEQFF. CDR3 DNA sequence: TGCAGTGCTTCCCACTTGGGGAGCTCCTACAATGAGCAGTTCTTC.

V usage is TRBV7-2 and J usage is TRBJ2-1; 12 bases align to TRBD2. Trimming at V came to 5 bases and at J to 0 bases, leaving 14 bases not matched to a gene. The CDR3 has 20 amino acids. Germline loops: CDR1 SGHTA, CDR2 FQGNSA. CDR3 in amino acids: CASSPRSYTSGGSSYNEQFF. DNA of the CDR3: TGTGCCAGCAGCCCGCGGTCCTATACTAGCGGGGGGAGCTCCTACAATGAGCAGTTCTTC.

CDR3 in DNA: TGTGCCAGCAGTACCGGGGACAGCTATGGCTACACCTTC. This gives the protein CASSTGDSYGYTF. The chain is built from TRBV6-6 and TRBJ1-2; 7 bases are shared with TRBD1. The germline CDR1 and CDR2 sequences are MNHNY and SVGAGI (reference sequence). The CDR3 runs 13 residues. With 5 bases clipped from V and 4 bases from J, the junction kept 4 bases outside the gene matches.

The gene calls are TRBV9 and TRBJ2-7; 8 bases line up with TRBD1. TRBJ2-4 explains the end of the DNA better; the J call may be wrong. The CDR3 has 15 residues. From germline, CDR1 is SGDLS and CDR2 YYNGEE. The CDR3 protein is CASSEGQDACNIQYF. The CDR3 DNA is TGTGCCAGCAGTGAGGGACAGGATGCCTGTAACATTCAGTACTTC.

The CDR3 region has the DNA TGTGCCAGCAGGGTTAGCGGCGGGGGGCCCAATGAGCAGTTCTTC. Protein product: CASRVSGGGPNEQFF. V usage is TRBV7-3 and J usage is TRBJ2-1, with 8 bases identical to TRBD2. Germline lookup yields CDR1 SGHTA and CDR2 FQGTGA. CDR3 length: 15 residues. Unmatched junction bases numbered 10, after V lost 6 bases and J lost 6 bases.

This chain uses TRBV12-3 or TRBV12-4 with TRBJ1-1; unclear D gene. The CDR3 sequence is 12 residues long. The V end was cut by 7 bases, the J end by 4 bases, with 10 bases between. CDR3 sequence (DNA): TGTGCCAGCACCCCCCGAAGCACTGAAGCTTTCTTT. Residues: CASTPRSTEAFF.

The chain combines TRBV5-1 with TRBJ1-4, with D possibly being TRBD1 (6 bases). CDR1 is SGHRS and CDR2 is YFSETQ in the germline V gene. The CDR3 has 14 residues. V was clipped by 0 bases and J by 8 bases, with 11 bases between them. CDR3 amino acids: CASSLGTGIEKLFF. The CDR3 coding sequence is TGCGCCAGCAGCTTGGGAACAGGGATCGAAAAACTGTTTTTT.

In this sample, this clonotype turned up many times. The rearrangement joins TRBV10-2 to TRBJ2-7, with 10 bases that match TRBD2. The CDR3 has 14 amino acids. The V segment lost 3 bases and the J segment 1 base; nucleotides outside the gene matches: 0. Germline lookup yields CDR1 WSHSY and CDR2 SAAADI. The CDR3 DNA follows: TGCGCCAGCAGTGATAGCGGGGGGTCCTACGAGCAGTACTTC. Its translation is CASSDSGGSYEQYF.

The sample holds a few counts of this clonotype. This chain links TRBV20-1 with TRBJ2-2; 7 bases map to TRBD1. The V gene's germline CDR1 is DFQATT and CDR2 SNEGSKA (reference sequence). Trimming at V came to 6 bases and at J to 6 bases, leaving 7 bases not matched to a gene. There are 13 residues in the CDR3. CDR3 protein: CSATNRGSGELFF. CDR3 sequence (DNA): TGCAGTGCAACGAACAGGGGTTCCGGGGAGCTGTTTTTT.

As concerns this clonotype: At one boundary the junction diverges from the germline segment, which might be a read error. This CDR3 reads CASSETSGDTGEPFF. As DNA, the CDR3 is TGTGCCAGCAGCGAAACTAGCGGAGACACCGGGGAGCCGTTTTTT. The chain couples TRBV9 to TRBJ2-2; 8 bases line up with TRBD2. The length of the CDR3 is 15 residues. Germline CDR1 is SGDLS and CDR2 is YYNGEE.